This TCR beta chain appears in the sequencing data of a study of T-cell reconstitution after alpha-beta-depleted transplantation in children (TCRdb year 2016). Regarding the complete study: Using TCR repertoire profiling, the study quantitatively followed how T-cell immune reconstitution unfolded in children after TCRalphabeta/CD19-depleted allogeneic hematopoietic cell transplantation. Here is what the overall study found, with its caveats: Over subsequent months, a decline in hyperexpanded clone frequencies was noted, and after one year, T-cell counts and TCRbeta diversity were mostly ascribed to newly produced T cells. In some patients, the high TCRbeta diversity seen at day 60 was put down to recipient T cells and intrathymic progenitors that had survived conditioning. The apparently early alphabetaT-cell count recovery about two months after transplant was reportedly dependent on only several hundred rapidly expanded clones derived from non-depleted graft cells.

Library prep was done by PCR. Instrument used: Illumina HiSeq 2500. TCR library preparation used molecular barcoding, with unique molecular identifiers applied to normalize quantification of the TCRbeta repertoire. The public sequencing data were trimmed at Q25 with fastp and processed into clonotypes with MiXCR by TCRdb, which kept only in-frame beta chains. Entries that share a CDR3 protein sequence are merged under the most common genes and DNA. Here the sample has 500,000 to 650,000 distinct CDR3 sequences; over 10% occur a single time. Less than 15% of the sample is in the top ten clones. V was cut back by 6 bases and J by 1 base, leaving a gap of 9 bases between them. Spanning cysteine to phenylalanine, the CDR3 consists of 13 amino acids. Just CDR3 DNA is preserved here, 39 bases in frame from base 1. This clonotype has just a few counts. Its target antigen remains unknown. Per-base quality was not reported, and no clone a single base away is much larger than it.

This specimen's treatment or condition label, per the study, means: allogeneic hematopoietic cell transplantation with graft depleted of TCRalphabeta T cells and CD19 B cells. Transplant recipients were children who received TCRalphabeta/CD19-depleted allogeneic hematopoietic cell grafts. This material consisted of PBMCs, mostly from graft donor cells, taken 180 days after TCRalphabeta/CD19-depleted stem cell transplant. This TCR derives from a female patient aged 2-10 years who had a stem cell transplant for aplastic anemia, so the T cells may come from the graft donor. Recombination connected TRBV12-3 or TRBV12-4 to TRBJ2-5, with TRBD2 tentatively as D gene (6 bases match). The CDR3: CASRIAAQETQYF. In nucleotides, the sequence is TGTGCCAGCAGAATAGCGGCCCAAGAGACCCAGTACTTC.